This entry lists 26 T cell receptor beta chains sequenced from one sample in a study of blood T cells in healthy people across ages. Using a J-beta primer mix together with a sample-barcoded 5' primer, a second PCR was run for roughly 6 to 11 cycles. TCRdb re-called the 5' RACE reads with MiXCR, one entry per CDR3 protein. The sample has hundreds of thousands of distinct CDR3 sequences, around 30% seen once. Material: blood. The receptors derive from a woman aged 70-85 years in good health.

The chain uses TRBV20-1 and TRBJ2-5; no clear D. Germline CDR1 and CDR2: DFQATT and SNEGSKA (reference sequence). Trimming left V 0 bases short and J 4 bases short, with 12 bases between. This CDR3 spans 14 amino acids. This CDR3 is CSARDPQSGETQYF. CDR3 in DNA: TGCAGTGCTAGAGATCCGCAATCGGGAGAGACCCAGTACTTC.

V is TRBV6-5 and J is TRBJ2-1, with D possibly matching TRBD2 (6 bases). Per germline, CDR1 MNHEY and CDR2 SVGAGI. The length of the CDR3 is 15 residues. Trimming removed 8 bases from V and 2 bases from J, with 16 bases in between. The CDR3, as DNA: TGTGCCAGCGGTACTGGGACTCCAGCCTACAATGAGCAGTTCTTC. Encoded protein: CASGTGTPAYNEQFF.

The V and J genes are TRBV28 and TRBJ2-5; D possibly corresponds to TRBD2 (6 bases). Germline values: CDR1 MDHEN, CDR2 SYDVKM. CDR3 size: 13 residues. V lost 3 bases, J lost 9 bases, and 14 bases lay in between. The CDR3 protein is CASSFRGRGSQYF. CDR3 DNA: TGTGCCAGCAGTTTTCGCGGACGGGGGTCCCAGTACTTC.

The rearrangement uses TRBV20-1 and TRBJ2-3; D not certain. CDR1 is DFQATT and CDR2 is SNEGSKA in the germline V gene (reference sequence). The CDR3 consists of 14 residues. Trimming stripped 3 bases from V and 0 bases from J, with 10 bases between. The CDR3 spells CSARTVTSTDTQYF. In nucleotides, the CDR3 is TGCAGTGCTAGGACGGTTACTAGCACAGATACGCAGTATTTT.

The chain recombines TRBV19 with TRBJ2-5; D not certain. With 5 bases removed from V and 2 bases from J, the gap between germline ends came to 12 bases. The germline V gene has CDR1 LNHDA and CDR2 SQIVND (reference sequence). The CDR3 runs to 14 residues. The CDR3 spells CASSPRVKQETQYF. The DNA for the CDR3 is TGTGCCAGTAGTCCCCGGGTTAAACAAGAGACCCAGTACTTC.

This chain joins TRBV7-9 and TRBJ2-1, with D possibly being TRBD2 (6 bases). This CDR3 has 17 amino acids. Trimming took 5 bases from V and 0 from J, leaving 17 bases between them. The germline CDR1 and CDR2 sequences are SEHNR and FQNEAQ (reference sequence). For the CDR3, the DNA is TGTGCCAGCAGCGAGCGGTGGGCGGGGACCTCCTACAATGAGCAGTTCTTC. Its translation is CASSERWAGTSYNEQFF.

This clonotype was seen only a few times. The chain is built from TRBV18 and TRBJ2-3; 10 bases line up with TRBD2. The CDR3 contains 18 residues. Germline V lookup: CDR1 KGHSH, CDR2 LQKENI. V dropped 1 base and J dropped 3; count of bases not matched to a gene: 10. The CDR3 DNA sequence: TGTGCCAGCTCACCACTGGAGGGATCTAGCGGGAGAACAGATACGCAGTATTTT. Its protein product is CASSPLEGSSGRTDTQYF. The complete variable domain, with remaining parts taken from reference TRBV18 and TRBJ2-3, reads NAGVMQNPRHLVRRRGQEARLRCSPMKGHSHVYWYRQLPEEGLKFMVYLQKENIIDESGMPKERFSAEFPKEGPSILRIQQVVRGDSAAYFCASSPLEGSSGRTDTQYFGPGTRLTVL.

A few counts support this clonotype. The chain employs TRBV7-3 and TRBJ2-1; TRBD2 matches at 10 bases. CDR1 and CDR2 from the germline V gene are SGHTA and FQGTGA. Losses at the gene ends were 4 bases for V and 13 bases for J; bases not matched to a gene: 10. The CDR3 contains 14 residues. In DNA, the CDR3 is TGTGCCAGCAGCTCCCGGGGACTAGCGTATCTTCAGTTCTTC. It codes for CASSSRGLAYLQFF.

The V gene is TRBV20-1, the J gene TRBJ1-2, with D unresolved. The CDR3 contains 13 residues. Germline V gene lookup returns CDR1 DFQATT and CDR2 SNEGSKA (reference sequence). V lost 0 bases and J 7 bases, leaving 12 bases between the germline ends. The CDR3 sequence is CSARDPKRAGYTF. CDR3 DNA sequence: TGCAGTGCTAGAGACCCTAAAAGGGCTGGCTACACCTTC.

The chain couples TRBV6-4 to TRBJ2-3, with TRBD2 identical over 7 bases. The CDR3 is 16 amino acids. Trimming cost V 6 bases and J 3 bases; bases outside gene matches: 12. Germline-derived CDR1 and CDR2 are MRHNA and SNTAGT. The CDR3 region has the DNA TGTGCCAGCAGCCTCGGCGGGAGTAGTGTAACAGATACGCAGTATTTT. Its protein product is CASSLGGSSVTDTQYF.

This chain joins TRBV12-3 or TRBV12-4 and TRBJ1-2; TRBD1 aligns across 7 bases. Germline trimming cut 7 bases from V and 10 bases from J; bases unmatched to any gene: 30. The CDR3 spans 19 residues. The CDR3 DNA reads TGTGCCAGCACCCTAAGATTCCACCATAGGGACAGCTACATCGCCCTCTACACCTTC. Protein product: CASTLRFHHRDSYIALYTF.

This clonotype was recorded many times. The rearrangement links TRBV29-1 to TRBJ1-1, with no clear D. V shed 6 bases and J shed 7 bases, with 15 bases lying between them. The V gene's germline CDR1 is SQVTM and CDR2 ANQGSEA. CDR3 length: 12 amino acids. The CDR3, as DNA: TGCAGCGTCGCAATGGGAGCTATTGAAGCTTTCTTT. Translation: CSVAMGAIEAFF.

CDR3 sequence: CASSPRLAGTYEQYF. In DNA form, the CDR3 reads TGTGCCAGCAGTCCTCGACTAGCGGGAACGTACGAGCAGTACTTC. This chain uses TRBV28 with TRBJ2-5; 11 bases line up with TRBD2. TRBJ2-7 explains the end of the DNA better; the J call may be wrong. The CDR3 totals 15 residues. The germline CDR1 and CDR2 sequences are MDHEN and SYDVKM.

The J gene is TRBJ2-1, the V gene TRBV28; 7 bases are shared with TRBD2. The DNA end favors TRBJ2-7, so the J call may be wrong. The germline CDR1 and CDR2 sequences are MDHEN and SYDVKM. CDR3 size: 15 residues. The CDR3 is CASTPSGGALYEQYF. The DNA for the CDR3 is TGTGCCAGCACCCCTTCGGGAGGAGCCCTCTACGAGCAGTACTTC.

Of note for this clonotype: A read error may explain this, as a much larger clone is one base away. The CDR3 protein is CASRPGSSGNTTYF. In DNA form, the CDR3 reads TGTGCCAGCAGGCCAGGGTCCTCTGGAAACACCACATATTTT. The chain couples TRBV6-6 to TRBJ1-3; TRBD1 is a possible D gene (5 bases). CDR3 length equals 14 residues. Germline CDR1 is MNHNY and CDR2 is SVGAGI (reference sequence).

CDR3 in amino acids: CASRELGGDYEQYF. CDR3 nucleotide sequence: TGTGCCAGCAGGGAACTGGGGGGGGACTACGAGCAGTACTTC. V is TRBV28 and J is TRBJ2-7; 7 bases align to TRBD2. Germline-derived CDR1 and CDR2 are MDHEN and SYDVKM. This CDR3 region has 14 residues. J was trimmed by 3 bases and V by 6 bases; bases with no gene match: 8.

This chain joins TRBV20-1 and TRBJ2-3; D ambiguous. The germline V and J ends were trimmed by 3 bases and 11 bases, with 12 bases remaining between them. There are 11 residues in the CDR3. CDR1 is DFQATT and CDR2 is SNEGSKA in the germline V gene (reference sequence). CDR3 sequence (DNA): TGCAGTGCTAGGGGTGGATCTTTGCAGTATTTT. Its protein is CSARGGSLQYF.

CDR3 nucleotide sequence: TGTGCCAGCAGTCCCCGTAGAGGGCATGGCTACACCTTC. Translation: CASSPRRGHGYTF. V is TRBV27 and J is TRBJ1-2; D gene uncertain. Germline V gene sequence: CDR1 MNHEY, CDR2 SMNVEV (reference sequence). V was pared by 5 bases and J by 6 bases, with 13 bases between. This CDR3 has 13 amino acids.

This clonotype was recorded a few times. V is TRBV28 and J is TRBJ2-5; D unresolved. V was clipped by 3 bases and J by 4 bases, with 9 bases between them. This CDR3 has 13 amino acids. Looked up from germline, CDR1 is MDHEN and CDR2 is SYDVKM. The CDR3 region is CASSLYTGETQYF. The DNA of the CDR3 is TGTGCCAGCAGTTTGTATACGGGAGAGACCCAGTACTTC.

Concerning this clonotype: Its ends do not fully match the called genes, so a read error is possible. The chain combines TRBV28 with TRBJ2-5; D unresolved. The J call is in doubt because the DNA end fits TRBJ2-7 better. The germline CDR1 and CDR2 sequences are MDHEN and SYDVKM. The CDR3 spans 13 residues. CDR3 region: CANSLKVSYEQYF. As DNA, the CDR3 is TGTGCCAACAGTTTAAAGGTATCGTACGAGCAGTACTTC.

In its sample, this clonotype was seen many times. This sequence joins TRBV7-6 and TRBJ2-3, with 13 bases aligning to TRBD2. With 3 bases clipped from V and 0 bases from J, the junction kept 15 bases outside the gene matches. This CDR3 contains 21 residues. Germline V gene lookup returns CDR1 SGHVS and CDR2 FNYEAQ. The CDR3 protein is CASSFLPTSGRTGGSTDTQYF. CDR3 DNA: TGTGCCAGCAGCTTTCTCCCGACTAGCGGGAGGACAGGGGGAAGCACAGATACGCAGTATTTT.

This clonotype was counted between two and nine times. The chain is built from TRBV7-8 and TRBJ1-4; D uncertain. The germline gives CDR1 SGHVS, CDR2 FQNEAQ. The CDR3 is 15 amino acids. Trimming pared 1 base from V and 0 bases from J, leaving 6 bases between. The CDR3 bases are TGTGCCAGCAGCTTAGAGCGTGCAACTAATGAAAAACTGTTTTTT. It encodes CASSLERATNEKLFF.

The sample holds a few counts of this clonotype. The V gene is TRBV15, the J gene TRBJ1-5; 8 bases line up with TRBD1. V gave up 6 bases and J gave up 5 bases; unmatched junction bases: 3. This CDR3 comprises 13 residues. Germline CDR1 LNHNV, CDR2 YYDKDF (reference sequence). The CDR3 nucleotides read TGTGCCACCAGTAACAGGGGGGATCAGCCCCAGCATTTT. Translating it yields CATSNRGDQPQHF.

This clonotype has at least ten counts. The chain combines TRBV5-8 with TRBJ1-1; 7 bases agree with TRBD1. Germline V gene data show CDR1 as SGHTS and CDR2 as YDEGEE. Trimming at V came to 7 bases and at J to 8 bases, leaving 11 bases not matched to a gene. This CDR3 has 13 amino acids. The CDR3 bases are TGTGCCAGCTGTTCGAGGGGGCGGCCCGAAGCTTTCTTT. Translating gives CASCSRGRPEAFF.

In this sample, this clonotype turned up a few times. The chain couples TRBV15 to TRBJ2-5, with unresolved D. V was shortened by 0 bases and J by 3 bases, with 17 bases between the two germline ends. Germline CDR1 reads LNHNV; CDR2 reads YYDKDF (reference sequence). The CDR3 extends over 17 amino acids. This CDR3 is CATSRDLVGLKEETQYF. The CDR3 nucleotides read TGTGCCACCAGCAGAGATCTTGTGGGTCTAAAGGAAGAGACCCAGTACTTC.

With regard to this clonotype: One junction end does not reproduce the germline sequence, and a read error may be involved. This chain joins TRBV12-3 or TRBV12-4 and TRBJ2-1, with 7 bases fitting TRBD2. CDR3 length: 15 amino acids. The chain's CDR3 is CASSWSSGNLNGQFF. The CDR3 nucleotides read TGTGCCAGCAGTTGGTCTAGCGGTAACCTCAATGGGCAGTTCTTC.